The 25 T cell receptor beta chains below all came from one sample that was sequenced in a study of OX40 agonist ivuxolimab in advanced cancers. The protocol was immunoSEQ multiplex PCR, while the TCRdb copy is restricted to in-frame clones and leaves out a portion. Of 55,000 to 80,000 clones listed, over 75% are singletons. This specimen consisted of CD4+ or CD8+ T cells sorted from blood, obtained in a trial of the OX40 agonist ivuxolimab. The receptors derive from an adult with an advanced solid tumor such as melanoma, head and neck, liver or kidney cancer.

This clone has only a few counts. The chain employs TRBV4-3 and TRBJ2-1; 9 nucleotides agree with TRBD2. Germline V lookup: CDR1 LGHNA, CDR2 YSLEER. Trimming cost V 4 bases and J 13 bases; bases outside gene matches: 14. The length of the CDR3 is 15 residues. CDR3 coding DNA: TGCGCCAGCAGCCGGGGGGCGGGAGGGCCGATGGATCAGTTCTTC. This encodes CASSRGAGGPMDQFF.

The chain links TRBV7-9 to TRBJ2-3, with D perhaps assigned TRBD1 or TRBD2 (5 bases each). Between the trimmed V and J ends, which lost 6 bases and 2 bases, there was a span of 24 bases. CDR1 is SEHNR and CDR2 is FQNEAQ in the germline V gene (reference sequence). The CDR3 length is 18 residues. The CDR3 coding sequence is TGTGCCAGCAGAGCATCGGACGTGCTAGGGACCGACACAGATACGCAGTATTTT. It encodes CASRASDVLGTDTDTQYF.

The chain recombines TRBV19 with TRBJ2-4, with 8 bases aligning to TRBD1. Per the germline V gene, CDR1 is LNHDA and CDR2 is SQIVND (reference sequence). The CDR3 runs 18 residues. V was clipped by 1 base and J by 7 bases; unmatched bases: 15. CDR3 in DNA: TGTGCCAGTAGTATAGCTGCGGGACAGGTCCCGGTTTGGAACATTCAGTACTTC. This sequence encodes CASSIAAGQVPVWNIQYF. Filled out from reference TRBV19 and TRBJ2-4, the complete variable domain reads DGGITQSPKYLFRKEGQNVTLSCEQNLNHDAMYWYRQDPGQGLRLIYYSQIVNDFQKGDIAEGYSVSREKKESFPLTVTSAQKNPTAFYLCASSIAAGQVPVWNIQYFGAGTRLSVL.

The chain combines TRBV2 with TRBJ1-5, with unresolved D. The germline V gene has CDR1 SNHLY and CDR2 FYNNEI. This CDR3 region has 12 residues. The germline V and J ends were trimmed by 8 bases and 4 bases, with 9 bases remaining between them. CDR3 sequence (DNA): TGTGCCAGCGCTATGGGTAATCAGCCCCAGCATTTT. Translation: CASAMGNQPQHF.

This rearrangement joins TRBV27 to TRBJ1-2; weak D call: TRBD1 (5 bases). V lost 2 bases and J lost 8, with 18 bases in between. The CDR3 is 15 amino acids. Germline V gene lookup returns CDR1 MNHEY and CDR2 SMNVEV (reference sequence). CDR3 sequence reads: CASSLTNQGRAGYTF. DNA of the CDR3: TGTGCCAGCAGTTTAACAAACCAGGGCCGAGCGGGCTACACCTTC.

The genes are TRBV27 and TRBJ2-3; 8 positions match TRBD1. The germline V gene encodes CDR1 MNHEY and CDR2 SMNVEV (reference sequence). V lost 6 bases and J lost 4; bases outside the gene matches: 6. CDR3 length: 14 amino acids. For the CDR3, the DNA is TGTGCCAGCAGGAGGGCAGGGGGCCCAGATACGCAGTATTTT. This codes for CASRRAGGPDTQYF.

This chain joins TRBV6-6 and TRBJ1-2, with 11 bases lining up with TRBD1. The CDR3 consists of 15 residues. The germline V gene has CDR1 MNHNY and CDR2 SVGAGI (reference sequence). J gave up 3 bases and V 4 bases, and 4 bases lay outside the gene matches. CDR3 residues: CASSFPGQGDYGYTF. CDR3 in DNA: TGTGCCAGCAGTTTTCCGGGACAGGGGGACTATGGCTACACCTTC.

This sequence joins TRBV11-2 and TRBJ2-3; 7 bases fit TRBD2. The germline V gene encodes CDR1 SGHAT and CDR2 FQNNGV. The CDR3 length is 15 residues. V was pared by 5 bases and J by 0 bases, with 5 bases of the junction left unmatched. CDR3 amino acids: CASSLDSGSTDTQYF. The CDR3 coding sequence is TGTGCCAGCAGCCTCGATAGCGGGAGCACAGATACGCAGTATTTT.

The chain carries TRBV9 and TRBJ2-1, with TRBD1 identical over 10 bases. The CDR3 runs 16 residues. J gave up 4 bases and V 3 bases, and 7 bases lay outside the gene matches. In germline, CDR1 is SGDLS, CDR2 YYNGEE. The CDR3 is CASSGIRDRGYNEQFF. CDR3 sequence (DNA): TGTGCCAGCAGCGGGATCCGGGACAGGGGTTACAATGAGCAGTTCTTC. Together with reference TRBV9 and TRBJ2-1, the CDR3 gives the full variable domain: DSGVTQTPKHLITATGQRVTLRCSPRSGDLSVYWYQQSLDQGLQFLIQYYNGEERAKGNILERFSAQQFPDLHSELNLSSLELGDSALYFCASSGIRDRGYNEQFFGPGTRLTVL.

This clone was seen only a few times. The J gene is TRBJ1-4, the V gene TRBV18; D is perhaps TRBD1 (5 bases). The germline CDR1 and CDR2 sequences are KGHSH and LQKENI. V gave up 2 bases and J gave up 0 bases, with 13 bases separating them. There are 17 residues in the CDR3. DNA of the CDR3: TGTGCCAGCTCACCAAGAGGGGCAGCTTCAACTAATGAAAAACTGTTTTTT. Protein sequence: CASSPRGAASTNEKLFF.

The chain links TRBV7-2 to TRBJ2-7, with a weak D call TRBD2 (7 bases). The V end lost 5 bases, the J end lost 1 base, and 18 bases lay between the germline ends. In germline, CDR1 is SGHTA, CDR2 FQGNSA. CDR3 length: 16 amino acids. Here the CDR3 reads CASSLGGGGRSYEQYF. CDR3 nucleotides: TGTGCCAGCAGCCTAGGTGGGGGGGGGCGGTCCTACGAGCAGTACTTC.

The count of this clone is one. The chain uses TRBV6-1 and TRBJ2-7; the D is unclear. Trimming took off 3 bases at V and 6 bases at J, with 18 bases between the two ends. This CDR3 has 15 residues. Germline CDR1 reads MNHNS; CDR2 reads SASEGT. The CDR3 nucleotides are TGTGCCAGCAGTGACACGGCTTTTTGGGGAACCGAGCAGTACTTC. Translating gives CASSDTAFWGTEQYF.

The V call is TRBV10-1, the J call TRBJ2-1; maybe TRBD1 (5 bases). The CDR3 length is 14 residues. Germline lookup yields CDR1 WNHNN and CDR2 SYGVQD (reference sequence). Trimming took 6 bases from V and 9 from J, leaving 18 bases between them. CDR3 coding DNA: TGCGCCAGCAGCCCGGACACCAGAGTAGGTGAGCAGTTCTTC. It is translated as CASSPDTRVGEQFF.

The chain uses TRBV7-8 and TRBJ2-2; TRBD1 is a possible D gene (5 bases). The CDR3 runs to 14 residues. Trimming left V 6 bases short and J 4 bases short, with 12 bases between. Germline V lookup: CDR1 SGHVS, CDR2 FQNEAQ. The CDR3 is CASSHTGSTGELFF. DNA of the CDR3: TGTGCCAGCAGTCATACAGGATCCACCGGGGAGCTGTTTTTT.

The V gene is TRBV28, the J gene TRBJ2-3, with D perhaps matching TRBD2 (5 bases). The V gene lost 8 bases and the J gene lost 1 base, with 13 bases spanning the gap. Germline loops: CDR1 MDHEN, CDR2 SYDVKM. This CDR3 is built from 14 residues. The CDR3 loop is CASLEGSRTDTQYF. The CDR3 DNA sequence: TGTGCCAGCCTAGAGGGCAGTCGCACAGATACGCAGTATTTT.

The gene calls are TRBV11-2 and TRBJ2-1; 9 nucleotides line up with TRBD2. V was pared by 0 bases and J by 0 bases, with 0 bases of the junction left unmatched. The CDR3 runs to 16 residues. The germline V gene has CDR1 SGHAT and CDR2 FQNNGV. The CDR3 here is CASSLDSGGSYNEQFF. CDR3 nucleotides: TGTGCCAGCAGCTTAGATAGCGGGGGCTCCTACAATGAGCAGTTCTTC.

The chain recombines TRBV6-6 with TRBJ1-1; D remains ambiguous. Germline V gives CDR1 MNHNY, CDR2 SVGAGI (reference sequence). This CDR3 contains 12 residues. V shed 0 bases and J shed 11 bases, with 10 bases lying between them. CDR3 protein: CASSYSSGWAFF. The CDR3 nucleotides read TGTGCCAGCAGTTACTCGTCGGGTTGGGCTTTCTTT.

This chain links TRBV7-9 with TRBJ1-4, with 11 nucleotides matching TRBD1. Germline-derived CDR1 and CDR2 are SEHNR and FQNEAQ (reference sequence). The CDR3 totals 16 residues. Unmatched junction bases numbered 7, after V lost 3 bases and J lost 7 bases. CDR3 residues: CASSFSPGQGGEKLFF. In DNA, the CDR3 is TGTGCCAGCAGCTTCTCTCCGGGACAGGGGGGTGAAAAACTGTTTTTT.

In this sample, this clone turned up a few times. DNA of the CDR3: TGCGCCAGCAGCTTGCCGGACAGCGTTAATGAAGCTTTCTTT. Translated: CASSLPDSVNEAFF. The chain has TRBV5-1 and TRBJ1-1; D is perhaps TRBD1 (6 bases). V was cut by 1 base and J by 7 bases, with 14 bases left in between. Germline V gene data show CDR1 as SGHRS and CDR2 as YFSETQ. The CDR3 consists of 14 residues. Full variable domain (outside the CDR3, taken from reference TRBV5-1 and TRBJ1-1): KAGVTQTPRYLIKTRGQQVTLSCSPISGHRSVSWYQQTPGQGLQFLFEYFSETQRNKGNFPGRFSGRQFSNSRSEMNVSTLELGDSALYLCASSLPDSVNEAFFGQGTRLTVV.

In nucleotides, the CDR3 is TGTGCCAGCAGCTTGGGGGCCGTGACCAAAAACATTCAGTACTTC. This encodes CASSLGAVTKNIQYF. This sequence joins TRBV5-5 and TRBJ2-4; no firm D call. The CDR3 spans 15 residues. Trimming shortened V by 0 bases and J by 2 bases, and 9 bases separated the two germline ends. Looked up from germline, CDR1 is SGHKS and CDR2 is YYEKEE (reference sequence).

This clone was detected a few times. The gene calls are TRBV9 and TRBJ1-6; D is perhaps TRBD1 (6 bases). The V gene's germline CDR1 is SGDLS and CDR2 YYNGEE. The CDR3 runs 15 residues. Trimming cost V 3 bases and J 9 bases, with 16 bases left between them. The CDR3 coding sequence is TGTGCCAGCAGCGATCAAAACAGGGTCGGTTCACCCCTCCACTTT. It encodes CASSDQNRVGSPLHF.

The genes are TRBV27 and TRBJ2-3; 13 positions match TRBD2. Trimming at V came to 4 bases and at J to 3 bases, leaving 13 bases not matched to a gene. The CDR3 totals 19 residues. CDR1 is MNHEY, CDR2 SMNVEV, per germline (reference sequence). CDR3 sequence reads: CASSSRTSGRTRRTDTQYF. CDR3 bases: TGTGCCAGCAGTTCCCGGACTAGCGGGAGAACCCGCCGTACAGATACGCAGTATTTT.

This clone was recorded a few times. The same CDR3 also results from other DNA sequences found in this sample. The CDR3 loop is CASSPPGVGSYEQYF. The DNA for the CDR3 is TGTGCCAGCTCACCACCGGGGGTGGGGAGCTACGAGCAGTACTTC. The chain uses TRBV18 and TRBJ2-7, with D tentatively TRBD1 or TRBD2 (5 bases each). The CDR3 totals 15 residues. The V gene lost 0 bases and the J gene lost 3 bases, with 12 bases spanning the gap. Per the germline V gene, CDR1 is KGHSH and CDR2 is LQKENI.

V and J are TRBV4-1 and TRBJ2-1; 10 positions match TRBD2. The CDR3 loop spans 15 amino acids. Germline V gene sequence: CDR1 MGHRA, CDR2 YSYEKL. V shed 0 bases and J 15 bases; nucleotides not matched to a gene: 11. CDR3 sequence reads: CASSQESGGVRVPFF. CDR3 DNA sequence: TGCGCCAGCAGCCAAGAGAGCGGGGGGGTACGTGTGCCGTTCTTC.

The CDR3, as DNA: TGTGCCAGCAGACTCCCACGAGGGGCTAGTGAAAAACTGTTTTTT. Translation: CASRLPRGASEKLFF. The chain has TRBV28 and TRBJ1-4, with a tentative D call TRBD1 (5 bases). Germline lookup yields CDR1 MDHEN and CDR2 SYDVKM. V lost 6 bases, J lost 7 bases, and 18 bases lay in between. The CDR3 is 15 residues long.